Listed here are 30 T cell receptor beta chains from one sample, sequenced in a study of CD8+ T cells in alopecia areata. Indicated treatment: oral pan-JAK inhibitor, 5-10 mg twice daily. cDNA reverse transcribed from extracted RNA served as the sequencing template. TCRdb keeps only in-frame clones here, not all; method: immunoSEQ multiplex PCR. The sample consists of 180,000 or so clones, 50% to 75% of them appearing once. Sequencing used CD4+ T cells sorted from blood, obtained at approximately week 55, from a patient treated with tofacitinib. These receptors originate from a human donor with alopecia areata.

The V gene is TRBV13, the J gene TRBJ1-2, with a tentative D call TRBD1 (6 bases). V dropped 5 bases and J dropped 4 bases, with 14 bases sitting between them. Germline loops: CDR1 PRHDT, CDR2 FYEKMQ (reference sequence). The CDR3 runs to 14 residues. The CDR3 DNA reads TGTGCCAGCAGCCTTCAGGGGTTAAGCTATGGCTACACCTTC. It is translated as CASSLQGLSYGYTF. The whole variable domain, filled in from reference TRBV13 and TRBJ1-2, reads AAGVIQSPRHLIKEKRETATLKCYPIPRHDTVYWYQQGPGQDPQFLISFYEKMQSDKGSIPDRFSAQQFSDYHSELNMSSLELGDSALYFCASSLQGLSYGYTFGSGTRLTVV.

This chain joins TRBV10-3 and TRBJ1-2, with TRBD1 matching over 9 bases. Per germline, CDR1 ENHRY and CDR2 SYGVKD. The V segment lost 7 bases and the J segment 4 bases; nucleotides outside the gene matches: 7. The CDR3 is made up of 14 amino acids. The CDR3 loop is CAIKSGQGAYGYTF. The CDR3 DNA sequence: TGTGCCATCAAATCGGGACAGGGAGCCTATGGCTACACCTTC.

J is TRBJ1-3 and V is TRBV10-3; D gene uncertain. V was cut by 0 bases and J by 0 bases, with 9 bases left in between. The germline CDR1 and CDR2 sequences are ENHRY and SYGVKD. The CDR3 has 16 amino acids. The CDR3 DNA reads as TGTGCCATCAGTGAGTCGGCCACCTCCTCTGGAAACACCATATATTTT. Its protein product is CAISESATSSGNTIYF.

This chain connects TRBV21-1 to TRBJ1-6. TRBV21-1 is marked as a pseudogene. CDR3 length: 17 residues. The CDR3 loop reads CASSTDAGERYNSPLHF. The DNA for the CDR3 is TGTGCCAGCAGCACCGATGCGGGGGAGAGGTATAATTCACCCCTCCACTTT.

The genes are TRBV27 and TRBJ1-1, with TRBD1 matching over 8 bases. Germline-derived CDR1 and CDR2 are MNHEY and SMNVEV (reference sequence). CDR3 length: 14 residues. The V segment lost 3 bases and the J segment 11 bases; nucleotides outside the gene matches: 11. The CDR3 protein is CASSLLDRGADAFF. DNA for the CDR3: TGTGCCAGCAGTTTGCTAGACAGGGGAGCGGACGCTTTCTTT.

The chain has TRBV30 and TRBJ2-3; 9 bases match TRBD2. The germline gives CDR1 GTSNPN, CDR2 SVGIG (reference sequence). V lost 0 bases to trimming and J lost 0 bases; unmatched junction nucleotides: 4. The CDR3 spans 16 residues. The CDR3 DNA sequence: TGTGCCTGGAGTGTAGGACTAGCGCTCAGCACAGATACGCAGTATTTT. Amino acids: CAWSVGLALSTDTQYF.

The chain has TRBV7-9 and TRBJ1-4; the D gene is possibly TRBD1 (5 bases). V dropped 2 bases and J dropped 8 bases, with 15 bases sitting between them. CDR1 SEHNR and CDR2 FQNEAQ come from the germline V gene (reference sequence). The CDR3 consists of 15 residues. In nucleotides, the CDR3 is TGTGCCAGCAGCTTAATGGGGGGAAATCTGGAAAAACTGTTTTTT. The encoded protein is CASSLMGGNLEKLFF.

This clone has a single count. Other DNA sequences of this sample code for an identical CDR3. This rearrangement joins TRBV2 to TRBJ2-5; D uncertain. Trimming shortened V by 5 bases and J by 5 bases, and 6 bases separated the two germline ends. This CDR3 contains 11 residues. Germline V gives CDR1 SNHLY, CDR2 FYNNEI. The CDR3 DNA reads TGTGCCAGCAGTCCTCGGGAGACCCAGTACTTC. Its protein is CASSPRETQYF.

J is TRBJ1-2 and V is TRBV20-1; perhaps TRBD1 as D (5 bases). CDR1 is DFQATT, CDR2 SNEGSKA, per germline (reference sequence). The CDR3 is 11 amino acids. Trimming took off 3 bases at V and 8 bases at J, with 10 bases between the two ends. The CDR3 region is CSASGGYGYTF. CDR3 bases: TGCAGTGCTAGCGGGGGGTACGGCTACACCTTC.

The V gene is TRBV30, the J gene TRBJ1-2; tentatively, D is TRBD1 (5 bases). The CDR3 contains 14 residues. Germline V CDR1 and CDR2: GTSNPN, SVGIG (reference sequence). Trimming cost V 8 bases and J 4 bases, with 20 bases left between them. Written as DNA, the CDR3 is TGTGCCGGGGAGGCTGCCAGGGCGGGCTATGGCTACACCTTC. It codes for CAGEAARAGYGYTF.

CDR3 region: CASSRLRGSPGYTF. The CDR3 DNA sequence: TGTGCCAGCAGCAGACTCAGGGGGAGTCCGGGCTACACCTTC. The rearrangement uses TRBV7-6 and TRBJ1-2; 7 bases map to TRBD1. The CDR3 length is 14 residues. With V trimmed by 5 bases and J by 8 bases, 11 bases remained unmatched. The germline V gene encodes CDR1 SGHVS and CDR2 FNYEAQ.

This clone has a handful of counts. The V gene is TRBV2, the J gene TRBJ1-6, with a weak D call TRBD1 (5 bases). V gave up 6 bases and J gave up 16 bases, with 13 bases separating them. Germline V lookup: CDR1 SNHLY, CDR2 FYNNEI. This CDR3 region has 11 residues. Here the CDR3 reads CASSDGQGLHF. The DNA of the CDR3 is TGTGCCAGCAGCGACGGACAAGGGCTCCACTTT.

V and J are TRBV6-5 and TRBJ1-1, with D possibly being TRBD1 (5 bases). This CDR3 contains 13 residues. Deletions cut 1 base from V and 4 bases from J, with 7 bases between. Per germline, CDR1 MNHEY and CDR2 SVGAGI. The CDR3 nucleotides read TGTGCCAGCAGTTACTTAGGGGTCACTGAAGCTTTCTTT. Translated, it gives CASSYLGVTEAFF.

The chain couples TRBV30 to TRBJ1-3; D not certain. The germline V gene encodes CDR1 GTSNPN and CDR2 SVGIG (reference sequence). Trimming shortened V by 1 base and J by 4 bases, and 8 bases separated the two germline ends. The CDR3 contains 13 residues. The CDR3 protein is CAWSGLDGNTIYF. CDR3 coding DNA: TGTGCCTGGAGTGGGCTGGACGGAAACACCATATATTTT.

The J gene is TRBJ1-2, the V gene TRBV27, with TRBD1 matching over 9 bases. Germline V gene sequence: CDR1 MNHEY, CDR2 SMNVEV (reference sequence). CDR3 length: 19 amino acids. The junction had 19 bases not matched to a gene; V was cut back by 4 bases and J by 4 bases. The CDR3 region has the DNA TGTGCCAGCAGTTCGAATACTGTAATGGGGACAGGGTACACCTATGGCTACACCTTC. Encoded protein: CASSSNTVMGTGYTYGYTF.

Concerning this clone itself: The same CDR3 arises from other DNA sequences in this sample as well. The CDR3 DNA is TGTGCCTGGAGTGTGACAGGGGACGGTGGCTACACCTTC. It yields the protein CAWSVTGDGGYTF. The rearrangement uses TRBV30 and TRBJ1-2; 8 bases line up with TRBD1. This CDR3 has 13 amino acids. Germline CDR1 reads GTSNPN; CDR2 reads SVGIG (reference sequence). V trimming: 0 bases; J trimming: 7 bases; junction bases outside the gene matches: 4.

The V call is TRBV5-1, the J call TRBJ2-7; no reliable D call. The germline V gene encodes CDR1 SGHRS and CDR2 YFSETQ. Trimming removed 5 bases at V and 2 bases at J, with 14 bases between. This CDR3 has 14 amino acids. The CDR3 nucleotides are TGCGCCAGCAGTCCAGAAGTGGCACCCTACGAGCAGTACTTC. It translates to CASSPEVAPYEQYF.

The chain has TRBV5-1 and TRBJ2-7; TRBD1 aligns across 8 bases. V lost 4 bases to trimming and J lost 0 bases; unmatched junction nucleotides: 6. The CDR3 spans 15 residues. Germline values: CDR1 SGHRS, CDR2 YFSETQ. The CDR3 coding sequence is TGCGCCAGCAGCCCTTCGACAGGGGCCTCCTACGAGCAGTACTTC. Residues: CASSPSTGASYEQYF. The full variable domain, with the rest looked up from reference TRBV5-1 and TRBJ2-7, is KAGVTQTPRYLIKTRGQQVTLSCSPISGHRSVSWYQQTPGQGLQFLFEYFSETQRNKGNFPGRFSGRQFSNSRSEMNVSTLELGDSALYLCASSPSTGASYEQYFGPGTRLTVT.

V gene TRBV7-9 combines with J gene TRBJ1-5, with unresolved D. CDR1 SEHNR and CDR2 FQNEAQ come from the germline V gene (reference sequence). CDR3 length: 15 residues. V was trimmed by 0 bases and J by 2 bases, leaving 8 bases between them. The CDR3 DNA reads as TGTGCCAGCAGCTTAGCGATGAGCGGCAATCAGCCCCAGCATTTT. Residues: CASSLAMSGNQPQHF.

J is TRBJ1-4 and V is TRBV9; 7 nucleotides agree with TRBD1. The CDR3 is 16 amino acids. V lost 4 bases to trimming and J lost 3 bases; unmatched junction nucleotides: 9. From germline, CDR1 is SGDLS and CDR2 YYNGEE. The CDR3 DNA is TGTGCCAGCAGCCCACGCGGGACAGCTGCTAATGAAAAACTGTTTTTT. Protein sequence: CASSPRGTAANEKLFF.

The rearrangement joins TRBV7-3 to TRBJ1-1; no clear D. The CDR3 totals 14 residues. V lost 5 bases to trimming and J lost 3 bases, with 13 bases between them. The germline gives CDR1 SGHTA, CDR2 FQGTGA. As DNA, the CDR3 is TGTGCCAGCAGCCCTGGAGTCGGTGACACTGAAGCTTTCTTT. Protein sequence: CASSPGVGDTEAFF.

The chain recombines TRBV7-2 with TRBJ2-7; tentatively, D is TRBD2 (5 bases). Germline CDR1 SGHTA, CDR2 FQGNSA. Between the trimmed V and J ends, which lost 5 bases and 0 bases, there was a span of 11 bases. This CDR3 is built from 14 residues. The CDR3 here is CASSRDYSSYEQYF. The CDR3 nucleotides read TGTGCCAGCAGCCGGGATTATAGCTCCTACGAGCAGTACTTC.

Only a few counts were recorded for this clone. This chain's CDR3 is CATSRRGGVPDTQYF. CDR3 DNA: TGTGCCACCAGCCGGCGGGGGGGAGTACCAGATACGCAGTATTTT. This chain joins TRBV15 and TRBJ2-3; the match to TRBD2 covers 9 bases. V was pared by 5 bases and J by 4 bases, with 7 bases of the junction left unmatched. Germline assignment: CDR1 LNHNV and CDR2 YYDKDF (reference sequence). There are 15 residues in the CDR3.

This sequence joins TRBV9 and TRBJ2-3; D tentatively fits TRBD1 or TRBD2 (5 bases each). The V gene lost 0 bases and the J gene lost 8 bases, with 13 bases spanning the gap. The CDR3 extends over 14 amino acids. From germline, CDR1 is SGDLS and CDR2 YYNGEE. CDR3 amino acids: CASSVVRGEGTQYF. The CDR3, as DNA: TGTGCCAGCAGCGTAGTTCGAGGGGAAGGTACGCAGTATTTT.

This clone was found a few times. The CDR3 coding sequence is TGTGCCAGCAGCTTAGTCGGGAGCAAACGGGATGAAAAACTGTTTTTT. Translating gives CASSLVGSKRDEKLFF. V gene TRBV7-6 combines with J gene TRBJ1-4; no definite D call. V was trimmed by 1 base and J by 6 bases, leaving 15 bases between them. CDR3 length: 16 residues. Per germline, CDR1 SGHVS and CDR2 FNYEAQ.

This rearrangement joins TRBV5-4 to TRBJ1-6, with TRBD1 matching 10 bases. Trimming removed 4 bases from V and 9 bases from J; junction bases left unmatched: 10. The CDR3 is made up of 16 amino acids. Germline lookup yields CDR1 SGHNT and CDR2 YYREEE (reference sequence). Here the CDR3 DNA reads TGTGCCAGCAGCCCTGCTCCCGGGACAGGGGTTTCACCCCTCCACTTT. This encodes CASSPAPGTGVSPLHF.

The gene calls are TRBV6-5 and TRBJ1-2; TRBD1 is a possible D gene (6 bases). The germline CDR1 and CDR2 sequences are MNHEY and SVGAGI. The length of the CDR3 is 14 residues. V lost 5 bases and J lost 2, with 12 bases in between. This CDR3 is CASSTWQGNYGYTF. The CDR3 DNA reads TGTGCCAGCAGTACGTGGCAGGGGAACTATGGCTACACCTTC.

The sample holds a few counts of this clone. This chain connects TRBV20-1 to TRBJ2-7; D gene uncertain. CDR3 length: 11 residues. Germline CDR1 reads DFQATT; CDR2 reads SNEGSKA (reference sequence). The V end was cut by 3 bases, the J end by 4 bases, with 7 bases between. The CDR3, as DNA: TGCAGTGCTAGGGCCTCTTACGAGCAGTACTTC. Its protein is CSARASYEQYF.

The rearrangement links TRBV5-4 to TRBJ2-4; 11 bases line up with TRBD2. CDR3 length equals 18 residues. V shed 5 bases, J shed 3 bases, and the junction held 13 bases outside the gene matches. CDR1 and CDR2 from the germline V gene are SGHNT and YYREEE (reference sequence). CDR3 bases: TGTGCCAGCAGTCCCGAACCTAGCGGGGGGTGGGACAAAAACATTCAGTACTTC. It translates to CASSPEPSGGWDKNIQYF.

The V call is TRBV5-1, the J call TRBJ1-2, with D uncertain. Germline assignment: CDR1 SGHRS and CDR2 YFSETQ. V lost 4 bases and J 4 bases, leaving 14 bases between the germline ends. The CDR3 contains 14 residues. This CDR3 is CASSQSTAGYGYTF. CDR3 in DNA: TGCGCCAGCAGCCAGTCGACCGCCGGCTATGGCTACACCTTC.